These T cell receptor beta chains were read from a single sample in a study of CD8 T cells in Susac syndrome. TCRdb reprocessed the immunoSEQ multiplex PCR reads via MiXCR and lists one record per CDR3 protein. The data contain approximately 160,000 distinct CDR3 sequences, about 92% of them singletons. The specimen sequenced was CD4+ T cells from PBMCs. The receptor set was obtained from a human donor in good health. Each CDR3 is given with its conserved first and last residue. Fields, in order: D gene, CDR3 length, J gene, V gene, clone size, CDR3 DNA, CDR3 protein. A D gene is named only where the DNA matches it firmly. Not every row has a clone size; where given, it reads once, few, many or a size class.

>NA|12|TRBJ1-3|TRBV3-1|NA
TGTGCCAGCAGCTTCAGGGGTGACACCATATATTTT
CASSFRGDTIYF
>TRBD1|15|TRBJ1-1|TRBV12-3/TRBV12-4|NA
TGTGCCAGCAGAAAGGGACAGTTGAGGGATACTGAAGCTTTCTTT
CASRKGQLRDTEAFF
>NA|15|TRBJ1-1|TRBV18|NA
TGTGCCAGCTCACCATCCTCTTCGGGGAACACTGAAGCTTTCTTT
CASSPSSSGNTEAFF
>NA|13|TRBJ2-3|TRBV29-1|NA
TGCAGCTTTTTCTATACAGGCACAGATACGCAGTATTTT
CSFFYTGTDTQYF
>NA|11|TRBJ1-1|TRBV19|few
TGTGCCAGTAGTAAGAACACTGAAGCTTTCTTT
CASSKNTEAFF
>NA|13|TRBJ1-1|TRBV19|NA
TGTGCCAGTAGTATCGGGGGATCGGCTGAAGCTTTCTTT
CASSIGGSAEAFF
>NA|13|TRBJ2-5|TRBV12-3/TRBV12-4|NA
TGTGCCAGCAGTTTACTACCTCAGGAGACCCAGTACTTC
CASSLLPQETQYF
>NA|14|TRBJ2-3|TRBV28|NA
TGTGCCAGCAGTTTTGGCCTAGGTCTCGATACGCAGTATTTT
CASSFGLGLDTQYF
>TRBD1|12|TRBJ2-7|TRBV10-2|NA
TGCGCCAGCAGGACAGGGGACTACGAGCAGTACTTC
CASRTGDYEQYF
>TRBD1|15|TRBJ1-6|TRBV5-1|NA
TGCGCCAGCAGCCGCGGGGACAGGGGATTGTCACCCCTCCACTTT
CASSRGDRGLSPLHF
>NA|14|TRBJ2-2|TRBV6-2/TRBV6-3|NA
TGTGCCAGCAGTTTCTTCTTTGGCACCGGGGAGCTGTTTTTT
CASSFFFGTGELFF
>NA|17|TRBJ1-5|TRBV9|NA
TGTGCCAGCAGCGTAGTCGCGGATCCGTATAGCAATCAGCCCCAGCATTTT
CASSVVADPYSNQPQHF
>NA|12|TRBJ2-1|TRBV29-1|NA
TGCAGCCCTCGATTGGGACGCAATGAGCAGTTCTTC
CSPRLGRNEQFF
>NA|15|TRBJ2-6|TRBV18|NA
TGTGCCAGCTCCCGCCCAGTCTCTGGGGCCAACGTCCTGACTTTC
CASSRPVSGANVLTF
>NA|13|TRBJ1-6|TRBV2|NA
TGTGCCAGCAGCCTGGGGGTGTATTCACCCCTCCACTTT
CASSLGVYSPLHF
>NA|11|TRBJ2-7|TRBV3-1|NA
TGTGCCAGCAGCCAATCTCACGAGCAGTACTTC
CASSQSHEQYF
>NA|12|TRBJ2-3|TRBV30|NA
TGTGCCTGGACAATGGGAACAGATACGCAGTATTTT
CAWTMGTDTQYF
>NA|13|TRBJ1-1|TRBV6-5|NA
TGTGCCAGCAGAGCGACAGCTGGGACTGAAGCTTTCTTT
CASRATAGTEAFF
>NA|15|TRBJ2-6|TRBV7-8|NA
TGTGCCAGCAGCCGTGAACGAGTAGGGGCCAACGTCCTGACTTTC
CASSRERVGANVLTF
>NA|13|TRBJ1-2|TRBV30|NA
TGTGCCTGGAGTTCTACCCTGGAGGGTGGCTACACCTTC
CAWSSTLEGGYTF
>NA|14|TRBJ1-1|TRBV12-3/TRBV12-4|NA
TGTGCCAGCAGTTTAAGGAGGCTCCCCCCTGAAGCTTTCTTT
CASSLRRLPPEAFF
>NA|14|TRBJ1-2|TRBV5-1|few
TGCGCCAGCACGCTGTCCGGGGGTGGTGATGGCTACACCTTC
CASTLSGGGDGYTF
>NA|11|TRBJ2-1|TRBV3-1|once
TGTGCCAGCAGCCAAGCAATAGACCAGTTCTTC
CASSQAIDQFF
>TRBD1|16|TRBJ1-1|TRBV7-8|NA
TGTGCCAGCAGAGCTGGGACAGGGGGCAGTGGAACTGAAGCTTTCTTT
CASRAGTGGSGTEAFF
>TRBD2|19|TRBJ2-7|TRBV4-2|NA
TGTGCCAGCAGCCAAGGTCTATTGACGGAGGGAGGGCCTCCCCACGAGCAGTACTTC
CASSQGLLTEGGPPHEQYF
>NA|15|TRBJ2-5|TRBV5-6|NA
TGTGCCAGCAGCTTGGACAGGGTAACCCAAGAGACCCAGTACTTC
CASSLDRVTQETQYF
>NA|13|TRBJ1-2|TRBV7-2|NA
TGTGCCAGCAGCCAGGCTCAGGGTTGGGGCTACACCTTC
CASSQAQGWGYTF
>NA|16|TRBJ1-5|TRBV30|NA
TGTGCCTGGAGTGTTCACCGGGGGGGCCAAAATCAGCCCCAGCATTTT
CAWSVHRGGQNQPQHF
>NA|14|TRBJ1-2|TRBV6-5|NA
TGTGCCAGCAAGCCAGGTGATTCTAACTATGGCTACACCTTC
CASKPGDSNYGYTF
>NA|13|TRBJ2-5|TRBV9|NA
TGTGCCAGCAGCGCCGGGGATTTGGGAACCCAGTACTTC
CASSAGDLGTQYF
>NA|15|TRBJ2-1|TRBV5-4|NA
TGTGCCAGCAGCTTTGGTGGGGGGGCGTCCGATGAGCAGTTCTTC
CASSFGGGASDEQFF
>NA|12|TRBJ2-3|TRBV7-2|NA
TGTGCCAGCAGCGTCGATGCAGATACGCAGTATTTT
CASSVDADTQYF
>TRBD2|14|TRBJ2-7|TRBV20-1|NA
TGCAGTGCTAGCTCGAGCGGGGGGCCCTACGAGCAGTACTTC
CSASSSGGPYEQYF
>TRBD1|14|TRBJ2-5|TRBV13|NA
TGTGCCAGCAGCCCTGACAGGGGGATGCAGACCCAGTACTTC
CASSPDRGMQTQYF
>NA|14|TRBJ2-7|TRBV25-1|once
TGTGCCAGCAGTGAATCCGGGTGGGGACCCGAGCAGTACTTC
CASSESGWGPEQYF
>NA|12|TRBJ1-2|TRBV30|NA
TGTGCCTGGGGAGGAGGGAGCTATGGCTACACCTTC
CAWGGGSYGYTF
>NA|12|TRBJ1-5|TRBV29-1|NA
TGCAGCGTCCGGGACGACGATCAGCCCCAGCATTTT
CSVRDDDQPQHF
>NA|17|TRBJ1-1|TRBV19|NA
TGTGCCAGTAGTATAGATGCCCTGGGAGGTAGGGGCACTGAAGCTTTCTTT
CASSIDALGGRGTEAFF
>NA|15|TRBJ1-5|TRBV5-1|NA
TGCGCCAGCAGCTTGGATGGGGGAAGCAATCAGCCCCAGCATTTT
CASSLDGGSNQPQHF
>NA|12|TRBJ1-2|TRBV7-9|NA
TGTGCCAGCAGCTTAGCTCTGTCCCGGTGCGCCTTC
CASSLALSRCAF
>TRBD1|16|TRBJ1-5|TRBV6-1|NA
TGTGCCAGCAGTGGGGGGACAGGGGGCGACAATCAGCCCCAGCATTTT
CASSGGTGGDNQPQHF
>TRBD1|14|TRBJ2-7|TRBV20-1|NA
TGCAGTGCTATTACCTCGACAGGGGCCTACGAGCAGTACTTC
CSAITSTGAYEQYF
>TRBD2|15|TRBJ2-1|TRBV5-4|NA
TGTGCCAGCAGCTTGGTAGCGGGGGGGGCAATGGAGCAGTTCTTC
CASSLVAGGAMEQFF
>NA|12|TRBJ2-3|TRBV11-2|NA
TGTGCCAGCAGCTTCCAAGGAGATACGCAGTATTTT
CASSFQGDTQYF
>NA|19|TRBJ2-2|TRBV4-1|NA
TGCGCCAGCAGGAACAAGGGGCCCGGGGGTAGCCATAACACCGGGGAGCTGTTTTTT
CASRNKGPGGSHNTGELFF
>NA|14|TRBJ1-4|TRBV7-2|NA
TGTGCCAGCAGCTTTCAACTGGGCGTTGAAAAACTGTTTTTT
CASSFQLGVEKLFF